Following are 6 T cell receptor beta chains from one sample sequenced in a study of blood T cell repertoires in COVID-19. Measured with immunoSEQ multiplex PCR; TCRdb has only the in-frame clones, and not every one. The sample shows about 61,000 clones, about 90% of them seen only once. The specimen sequenced was peripheral blood. The origin of the receptors is a woman of 80 years or more with active COVID-19.

The chain combines TRBV7-9 with TRBJ1-2, with D maybe TRBD1 (5 bases). Looked up from germline, CDR1 is SEHNR and CDR2 is FQNEAQ (reference sequence). This CDR3 spans 16 amino acids. V was trimmed by 3 bases and J by 4 bases, leaving 18 bases between them. In DNA form, the CDR3 reads TGTGCCAGCAGCTTGTCATCGGGGGGACCTGGCTATGGCTACACCTTC. It translates to CASSLSSGGPGYGYTF.

This chain's CDR3 is CASSPGDSGRTNREQYF. For the CDR3, the DNA is TGTGCCAGCAGCCCCGGGGATAGCGGACGCACCAACCGCGAGCAGTACTTC. The chain couples TRBV9 to TRBJ2-7; maybe TRBD2 (6 bases). Germline V gene data show CDR1 as SGDLS and CDR2 as YYNGEE. V shed 4 bases and J shed 6 bases, with 26 bases lying between them. The CDR3 runs to 17 residues.

CDR3 nucleotide sequence: TGTGCCAGCTCAAGACAGGAGTACAATGAGCAGTTCTTC. It yields the protein CASSRQEYNEQFF. V and J are TRBV18 and TRBJ2-1; D may be TRBD1 (6 bases). Germline-derived CDR1 and CDR2 are KGHSH and LQKENI. This CDR3 has 13 residues. The ends were cut back, 5 bases at V and 4 bases at J, with 9 bases in the middle.

The chain employs TRBV5-5 and TRBJ2-3; TRBD2 aligns across 8 bases. The germline V gene encodes CDR1 SGHKS and CDR2 YYEKEE (reference sequence). Trimming at V came to 5 bases and at J to 2 bases, leaving 10 bases not matched to a gene. This CDR3 has 16 amino acids. The CDR3 is CASRHLAGRDTDTQYF. DNA of the CDR3: TGTGCCAGCAGACATTTAGCGGGGCGTGACACAGATACGCAGTATTTT.

V usage is TRBV5-4 and J usage is TRBJ1-1, with 7 nucleotides matching TRBD1. Germline V CDR1 and CDR2: SGHNT, YYREEE (reference sequence). CDR3 length: 13 residues. Trimming cost V 4 bases and J 11 bases; bases outside gene matches: 11. CDR3 in DNA: TGTGCCAGCAGCCAAGACAGGGATCGCGCCGCTTTCTTT. Its translation: CASSQDRDRAAFF.

The rearrangement links TRBV5-1 to TRBJ1-1, with D possibly being TRBD1 (6 bases). Trimming pared 3 bases from V and 0 bases from J, leaving 12 bases between. The CDR3 consists of 15 residues. Germline values: CDR1 SGHRS, CDR2 YFSETQ. CDR3 bases: TGCGCCAGCAGCTCTCAGGGGAACGTGAACACTGAAGCTTTCTTT. Amino acid sequence: CASSSQGNVNTEAFF.